This is a list of T cell receptor beta chains from one sample in a study of human T cells and chemical hapten exposure. Via MiXCR, TCRdb re-called the RACE reads, giving one row per CDR3 protein. The repertoire holds roughly 360,000 distinct CDR3 sequences, with 4.8% as singletons. The sequenced sample was whole blood, obtained in connection with sensitization to the hapten diphenylcyclopropenone (DPC). These receptors were taken from a woman aged 50 to 60 with alopecia areata. Some clones in this sample may be carry-over from other donors' samples. CDR3s include the opening cysteine and the closing phenylalanine or tryptophan. A D gene is named only where the DNA matches it firmly. Size is omitted from some rows. Given values are once, few, many or a class for expanded clones.

abundance	v_gene	d_gene	len	j_gene	CDR3nt	CDR3aa
many	TRBV29-1	-	14	TRBJ1-1	TGCAGCGTGAACCGGGACCCCCCTCGGACTGAAGCTTTCTTT	CSVNRDPPRTEAFF
-	TRBV6-5	-	15	TRBJ2-3	TGTGCCAGCAGGCAGGGGTTTACGGGCACAGATACGCAGTATTTT	CASRQGFTGTDTQYF
many	TRBV13	-	17	TRBJ1-2	TGTGCCAGCAGCCCACGGGGAGGGGACCTCTCTAACTATGGCTACACCTTC	CASSPRGGDLSNYGYTF
many	TRBV12-3/TRBV12-4	-	15	TRBJ2-7	TGTGCCAGCAGCCTCGCCGGTAGCCCATCCTACGAGCAGTACTTC	CASSLAGSPSYEQYF
few	TRBV5-6	TRBD1	15	TRBJ2-2	TGTGCCAGCACCACCGGGACAGGGACCACCGGGGAGCTGTTTTTT	CASTTGTGTTGELFF
few	TRBV6-2/TRBV6-3	TRBD1	14	TRBJ1-1	TGTGCCAGCAGTCCTTTTACAGGGGGCACTGAAGCTTTCTTT	CASSPFTGGTEAFF
-	TRBV29-1	-	14	TRBJ2-7	TGCAGCGTTGTTGGAGGTGGGAATCCCGACGAGCAGTACTTC	CSVVGGGNPDEQYF
many	TRBV20-1	TRBD1	13	TRBJ1-2	TGCAGTGCTAGACTCGGGACAGTGAGCGGCTACACCTTC	CSARLGTVSGYTF
many	TRBV27	-	14	TRBJ1-5	TGTGCCAGCAGTTTCGGAGGGGAGGGTCAGCCCCAGCATTTT	CASSFGGEGQPQHF
few	TRBV7-2	TRBD2	16	TRBJ2-3	TGTGCCAGCAGCTTAGTTGCGGGGGGGCTCACAGATACGCAGTATTTT	CASSLVAGGLTDTQYF
-	TRBV3-1	TRBD1	13	TRBJ1-2	TGTGCCAGCAGCCAGACGACAGGGAGTGGCTACACCTTC	CASSQTTGSGYTF
-	TRBV6-5	-	12	TRBJ1-2	TGTGCCAGCAGTGCTGGGGGTGGAGGCTACACCTTC	CASSAGGGGYTF
many	TRBV4-3	-	16	TRBJ1-6	TGCGCCAGCAGCCAAGATAAATCGAGCTATAATTCACCCCTCCACTTT	CASSQDKSSYNSPLHF
many	TRBV4-1	TRBD1	13	TRBJ2-7	TGCGCCAGCAGCCTGATTACAGGGGTTGAGCAGTACTTC	CASSLITGVEQYF
few	TRBV12-3/TRBV12-4	-	16	TRBJ1-1	TGTGCCAGCAGTCCTCAACCGGGGGGCTTGAACACTGAAGCTTTCTTT	CASSPQPGGLNTEAFF
many	TRBV20-1	TRBD2	17	TRBJ2-7	TGCAGTGCTAGAGGGGTAGCGGGGGGCCTTAGCTCCTACGAGCAGTACTTC	CSARGVAGGLSSYEQYF
-	TRBV15	-	14	TRBJ1-5	TGTGCCACCAGCGGGGCCATTGGTCGTCAGCCCCAGCATTTT	CATSGAIGRQPQHF
few	TRBV7-8	-	16	TRBJ1-2	TGTGCCAGCACCCTCTTAAGAGGCCGGCTCATTTATGGCTACACCTTC	CASTLLRGRLIYGYTF
many	TRBV4-1	-	14	TRBJ1-1	TGCGCCAGCAGCCAAGTGAAAGGTGGAACTGAAGCTTTCTTT	CASSQVKGGTEAFF
many	TRBV29-1	TRBD1	13	TRBJ2-7	TGCAGCGTCCCGGGACAGGGTACGGGCGAGCAGTACTTC	CSVPGQGTGEQYF
many	TRBV12-3/TRBV12-4	-	14	TRBJ1-5	TGTGCCAGCAGTTTCTCTGGTAGCAATCAGCCCCAGCATTTT	CASSFSGSNQPQHF
few	TRBV7-9	-	16	TRBJ2-1	TGTGCCAGCAGCTTAGCGCCAGCGTTAGCCTACAATGAGCAGTTCTTC	CASSLAPALAYNEQFF
few	TRBV5-8	-	18	TRBJ2-7	TGTGCCAGCAGCCCGATCGGAGTGAAGGGGAAAAATTCCTACGAGCAGTACTTC	CASSPIGVKGKNSYEQYF
many	TRBV2	-	12	TRBJ2-1	TGTGCCAGCAGTGAGCCTAGCAATGAGCAGTTCTTC	CASSEPSNEQFF
-	TRBV10-3	TRBD1	14	TRBJ2-1	TGTGCCATCAGGGGGACAGACTCCTACAATGAGCAGTTCTTC	CAIRGTDSYNEQFF
few	TRBV7-2	-	16	TRBJ2-2	TGTGCCAGCAGCTTAACTCCGGGGGGCCCGGCCGGGGAGCTGTTTTTT	CASSLTPGGPAGELFF
-	TRBV5-1	TRBD2	14	TRBJ2-5	TGCGCCAGCAGCTTGGGGACTAGCCAAGAGGCCCAGTACTTC	CASSLGTSQEAQYF
-	TRBV7-8	TRBD1	15	TRBJ2-7	TGTGCCAGCAGCTTACGGACAGGGGGCATGTACGAGCAGTACTTC	CASSLRTGGMYEQYF
-	TRBV4-2	-	15	TRBJ2-2	TGTGCCAGCAGCCAAGAAGCCAGCGGGACCGGGGAGCTGTTTTTT	CASSQEASGTGELFF
-	TRBV6-5	-	15	TRBJ1-2	TGTGCCAGCAGTTACGGTCGGGATACTAACTATGGCTACACCTTC	CASSYGRDTNYGYTF